This T cell receptor beta chain was observed in a study of T-cell memory formation after mild COVID-19. One entry per CDR3 protein results from TCRdb running MiXCR on the 5' RACE reads. The data show tens of thousands of distinct CDR3 sequences, under 7.5% seen once. The source of this sequence is a man between 18 and 29 years old who had mild COVID-19 (a few samples of this study predate the infection). Cell type and time point are not known. Input material: PBMCs or a T cell subset sorted from them (not recorded which).

Here the CDR3 DNA reads TGTGCCAGCAGCGTTGTCAGGGGGCGGTCGGGCTATGGCTACACCTTC. Translating it yields CASSVVRGRSGYGYTF. The chain recombines TRBV3-1 with TRBJ1-2; 8 bases fit TRBD1. V trimming: 5 bases; J trimming: 4 bases; junction bases outside the gene matches: 12. Germline V gene sequence: CDR1 LGHDT, CDR2 YNNKEL (reference sequence). This CDR3 spans 16 amino acids. Supplemented by reference TRBV3-1 and TRBJ1-2, the full variable domain reads DTAVSQTPKYLVTQMGNDKSIKCEQNLGHDTMYWYKQDSKKFLKIMFSYNNKELIINETVPNRFSPKSPDKAHLNLHINSLELGDSAVYFCASSVVRGRSGYGYTFGSGTRLTVV.